Below are 25 T cell receptor beta chains sequenced from a single sample in a study of regulatory T cells in long-lasting Graves disease (dated by TCRdb to 2020 to 2022). Library method: multiplex PCR. Sequencing took place on an Illumina HiSeq 4000. iRepertoire HTBI primers and Arm-PCR amplification of CDR3 regions were used to construct TCR beta libraries. In TCRdb, the public reads were trimmed at Q25 with fastp and aligned with MiXCR, with productive beta chains retained. Rows are unified per CDR3 protein, each entry keeping the most common DNA and genes. The sample table contains about 430,000 distinct CDR3 sequences; only one count was recorded for roughly 23% of them. 14% of the sample rests with the top ten. The label giving this sample's time point can be read as: persistent/refractory GD, antithyroid drugs over 5 years with positive TRAb. RNA was extracted from PBMCs in TRIzol for both TCR sequencing and RNA sequencing.

The sequenced sample was peripheral blood mononuclear cells (PBMCs), obtained when the disease was refractory, from a patient treated with antithyroid drugs. The receptors stem from a female donor with Graves disease.

This clonotype was detected a few times. The V and J genes are TRBV3-1 and TRBJ2-5; TRBD1 aligns across 8 bases. The CDR3 covers 15 residues. Per germline, CDR1 LGHDT and CDR2 YNNKEL (reference sequence). The V and J ends lost 4 bases and 2 bases, in that order; junction bases with no gene match: 6. CDR3 sequence: CASSRRGQVQETQYF. The CDR3, as DNA: TGTGCCAGCAGCCGCAGGGGACAGGTACAAGAGACCCAGTACTTC.

This clonotype was picked up many times. The chain employs TRBV10-1 and TRBJ2-5, with D possibly being TRBD2 (5 bases). Germline values: CDR1 WNHNN, CDR2 SYGVQD (reference sequence). V gave up 4 bases and J gave up 3 bases, with 12 bases separating them. The CDR3 is made up of 14 amino acids. The CDR3 sequence is CASSGGNSKETQYF. The CDR3 DNA is TGCGCCAGCAGTGGAGGGAACAGTAAAGAGACCCAGTACTTC.

The chain carries TRBV18 and TRBJ2-2; TRBD1 matches 7 bases. The CDR3 is 16 residues long. V was pared by 2 bases and J by 1 base, with 4 bases of the junction left unmatched. Looked up from germline, CDR1 is KGHSH and CDR2 is LQKENI. CDR3 bases: TGTGCCAGCTCACCATTTCGACAGGGGAACACCGGGGAGCTGTTTTTT. It codes for CASSPFRQGNTGELFF.

As concerns this clonotype: This clone may be a read error of a much larger clone one base away. The rearrangement uses TRBV10-3 and TRBJ2-5; weak D call: TRBD2 (6 bases). The CDR3 extends over 14 amino acids. Trimming stripped 6 bases from V and 7 bases from J, with 18 bases between. Germline V gene sequence: CDR1 ENHRY, CDR2 SYGVKD. CDR3 amino acids: CAIREGRRGGTQYF. The CDR3, as DNA: TGTGCCATCAGGGAAGGGAGGAGGGGAGGGACCCAGTACTTC.

This clonotype was seen ten or more times. The V gene is TRBV28, the J gene TRBJ1-5; D not certain. V was pared by 5 bases and J by 3 bases, with 11 bases between. CDR1 and CDR2 from the germline V gene are MDHEN and SYDVKM. The CDR3 spans 14 residues. This CDR3 reads CASSPGILNQPQHF. CDR3 DNA: TGTGCCAGCAGTCCCGGGATCCTCAATCAGCCCCAGCATTTT.

V usage is TRBV19 and J usage is TRBJ2-2; tentative D call: TRBD1 (6 bases). V lost 4 bases and J lost 3, with 15 bases in between. The CDR3 runs 16 residues. Germline CDR1 and CDR2: LNHDA and SQIVND (reference sequence). CDR3: CASSNQGLRHTGELFF. DNA for the CDR3: TGTGCCAGTAGTAACCAGGGGTTGAGGCACACCGGGGAGCTGTTTTTT.

This clonotype was counted between two and nine times. This sequence joins TRBV28 and TRBJ1-5; D remains ambiguous. The CDR3 has 9 residues. V shed 6 bases and J shed 9 bases, with 3 bases lying between them. Germline V gene lookup returns CDR1 MDHEN and CDR2 SYDVKM. The CDR3 DNA reads as TGTGCCAGCAGCTGGCCCCAGCATTTT. Translating gives CASSWPQHF.

This clonotype was seen a handful of times. The chain carries TRBV29-1 and TRBJ1-2; a possible D gene is TRBD1 (5 bases). The CDR3 is made up of 13 amino acids. Germline-derived CDR1 and CDR2 are SQVTM and ANQGSEA. V was trimmed by 4 bases and J by 0 bases, leaving 9 bases between them. The CDR3 here is CSVAAGANYGYTF. CDR3 in DNA: TGCAGCGTTGCCGCGGGGGCTAACTATGGCTACACCTTC.

This clonotype has ten or more counts. V is TRBV28 and J is TRBJ2-7; no reliable D call. Trimming pared 1 base from V and 1 base from J, leaving 11 bases between. The CDR3 covers 15 residues. CDR1 is MDHEN and CDR2 is SYDVKM in the germline V gene. Here the CDR3 DNA reads TGTGCCAGCAGTTTATCTCTAAGGGATTCCTACGAGCAGTACTTC. Translating gives CASSLSLRDSYEQYF.

This clonotype has at least ten counts. This chain uses TRBV12-3 or TRBV12-4 with TRBJ1-2; TRBD1 agrees at 7 bases. The ends lost 5 bases at V and 8 bases at J; junction bases unmatched: 8. This CDR3 spans 13 amino acids. The CDR3 protein is CASSRPTGTGYTF. In DNA, the CDR3 is TGTGCCAGCAGTCGACCGACAGGGACGGGCTACACCTTC.

This clonotype came up a few times. A read error may produce the germline difference seen at one junction end. The rearrangement links TRBV6-1 to TRBJ2-5, with 7 bases matching TRBD2. The CDR3 consists of 15 residues. Germline CDR1 is MNHNS and CDR2 is SASEGT. The CDR3 DNA reads TGTCCCAGCAGTGAGGCGGGACTACCGGGGGAGACCCAGTACTTC. Protein product: CPSSEAGLPGETQYF.

This clonotype has ten or more counts. The chain has TRBV28 and TRBJ1-2; D might be TRBD1 (5 bases). The V and J ends lost 7 bases and 3 bases respectively, with 15 bases between them. CDR3 length equals 14 residues. Germline V gene lookup returns CDR1 MDHEN and CDR2 SYDVKM. The CDR3 DNA follows: TGTGCCAGCACCTGGAGGGACCGGGACTATGGCTACACCTTC. As protein: CASTWRDRDYGYTF.

In its sample, this clonotype was seen many times. The V gene is TRBV28, the J gene TRBJ2-7, with 13 bases fitting TRBD2. CDR1 is MDHEN and CDR2 is SYDVKM in the germline V gene. CDR3 length: 16 amino acids. Trimming removed 6 bases from V and 2 bases from J; junction bases left unmatched: 7. The CDR3 region has the DNA TGTGCCAGCAGCCCGACTAGCGGGGGGACCACCTACGAGCAGTACTTC. Its protein product is CASSPTSGGTTYEQYF.

The chain carries TRBV20-1 and TRBJ2-5; 8 bases match TRBD2. The CDR3 is 15 residues long. After removal of 5 bases from V and 4 bases from J, the junction contained 12 bases not matched to a gene. Germline V gives CDR1 DFQATT, CDR2 SNEGSKA (reference sequence). CDR3 DNA sequence: TGCAGTGCTCCTTCGTTTAGCGGGATGAGAGAGACCCAGTACTTC. Residues: CSAPSFSGMRETQYF.

The chain is built from TRBV30 and TRBJ2-2, with D perhaps matching TRBD2 (5 bases). V shed 8 bases and J shed 3 bases, with 7 bases lying between them. The CDR3 extends over 11 amino acids. The V gene's germline CDR1 is GTSNPN and CDR2 SVGIG (reference sequence). In DNA, the CDR3 is TGTGCCCTGGAGGACACCGGGGAGCTGTTTTTT. Its protein product is CALEDTGELFF.

The chain has TRBV10-3 and TRBJ1-1; 7 nucleotides match TRBD1. With 7 bases clipped from V and 1 base from J, the junction kept 6 bases outside the gene matches. CDR1 and CDR2 from the germline V gene are ENHRY and SYGVKD. The CDR3 consists of 14 residues. The CDR3 nucleotides read TGTGCCATCACCCACGGACAGGAGAACACTGAAGCTTTCTTT. Translating it yields CAITHGQENTEAFF.

This chain uses TRBV6-1 with TRBJ2-7, with a tentative D call TRBD2 (6 bases). This CDR3 comprises 15 residues. Germline CDR1 reads MNHNS; CDR2 reads SASEGT. V lost 3 bases and J 2 bases, leaving 14 bases between the germline ends. This chain's CDR3 is CASSDSWDWTYEQYF. CDR3 DNA: TGTGCCAGCAGTGATTCGTGGGACTGGACCTACGAGCAGTACTTC.

Many counts were recorded for this clonotype. The gene calls are TRBV4-1 and TRBJ2-7; D is unclear. Trimming took off 3 bases at V and 3 bases at J, with 3 bases between the two ends. CDR1 is MGHRA, CDR2 YSYEKL, per germline. This CDR3 contains 11 residues. CDR3 bases: TGCGCCAGCAGCCACCGCTACGAGCAGTACTTC. It is translated as CASSHRYEQYF.

A few counts support this clonotype. The chain is built from TRBV27 and TRBJ2-7; D is undetermined. The V gene's germline CDR1 is MNHEY and CDR2 SMNVEV (reference sequence). The CDR3 is 15 amino acids. V dropped 6 bases and J dropped 4 bases, with 19 bases sitting between them. The CDR3 nucleotides are TGTGCCAGCAGCTCCGGGCAACCAGGTGTATACGAGCAGTACTTC. Amino acids: CASSSGQPGVYEQYF.

This clonotype has a count of ten or more. The chain employs TRBV5-1 and TRBJ1-6; TRBD1 matches 11 bases. J gave up 7 bases and V 5 bases, and 5 bases lay outside the gene matches. Germline V gene lookup returns CDR1 SGHRS and CDR2 YFSETQ. This CDR3 has 15 amino acids. The CDR3 bases are TGCGCCAGCAGAACGGGACAGGGGGGGAATTCACCCCTCCACTTT. Translating it yields CASRTGQGGNSPLHF.

This rearrangement joins TRBV19 to TRBJ1-4; TRBD1 might be the D (5 bases). Trimming cost V 0 bases and J 7 bases, with 15 bases left between them. The length of the CDR3 is 16 residues. Germline CDR1 reads LNHDA; CDR2 reads SQIVND (reference sequence). CDR3 bases: TGTGCCAGTAGTATAGAGAAGGCTGACAGCAGTGAAAAACTGTTTTTT. Amino acids: CASSIEKADSSEKLFF.

Many counts were recorded for this clonotype. The CDR3 is CASTRWLGEQYF. CDR3 nucleotide sequence: TGTGCCAGCACTAGGTGGCTGGGTGAGCAGTACTTC. J is TRBJ2-7 and V is TRBV2; no clear D. Germline loops: CDR1 SNHLY, CDR2 FYNNEI. This CDR3 is 12 amino acids long. V lost 7 bases to trimming and J lost 7 bases, with 14 bases between them.

Note on this clonotype: This may be a read error, as it is one base from a much larger clone. This rearrangement joins TRBV28 to TRBJ2-7; 9 positions match TRBD1. Germline V gives CDR1 MDHEN, CDR2 SYDVKM. Trimming took 5 bases from V and 0 from J; bases not matched to a gene: 5. This CDR3 is 15 amino acids long. The CDR3 DNA is TGTGCCAGCAGTATCGCGGGACAGGGCTCCTACGAGCAGTACTTC. This codes for CASSIAGQGSYEQYF.

This clonotype was detected ten times or more. This chain joins TRBV2 and TRBJ1-5; D unresolved. Trimming removed 6 bases at V and 2 bases at J, with 8 bases between. This CDR3 is built from 13 residues. CDR1 is SNHLY and CDR2 is FYNNEI in the germline V gene. The CDR3 DNA reads TGTGCCAGCAGGGGTCGGGGCAATCAGCCCCAGCATTTT. Amino acid sequence: CASRGRGNQPQHF.

This clonotype has more than one count but fewer than ten. The chain couples TRBV20-1 to TRBJ1-3; 7 bases match TRBD1. V dropped 0 bases and J dropped 3; count of bases not matched to a gene: 11. The CDR3 has 17 amino acids. CDR1 is DFQATT and CDR2 is SNEGSKA in the germline V gene (reference sequence). CDR3 nucleotide sequence: TGCAGTGCTAGAGATGTAAAAGGGGGCGCGGGTGGAAACACCATATATTTT. Its protein is CSARDVKGGAGGNTIYF.